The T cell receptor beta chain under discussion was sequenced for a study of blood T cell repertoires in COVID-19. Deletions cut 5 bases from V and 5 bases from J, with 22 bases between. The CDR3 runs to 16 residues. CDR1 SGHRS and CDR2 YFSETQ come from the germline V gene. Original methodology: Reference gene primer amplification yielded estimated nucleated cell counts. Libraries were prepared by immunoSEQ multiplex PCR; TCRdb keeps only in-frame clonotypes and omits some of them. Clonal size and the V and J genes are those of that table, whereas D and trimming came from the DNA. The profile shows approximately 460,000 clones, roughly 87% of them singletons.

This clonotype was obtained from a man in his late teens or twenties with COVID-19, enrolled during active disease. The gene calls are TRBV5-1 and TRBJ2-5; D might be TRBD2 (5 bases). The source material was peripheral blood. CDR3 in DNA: TGCGCCAGCAGTCCTTCGACTACCTCGGACCCGGAGACCCAGTACTTC. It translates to CASSPSTTSDPETQYF.